This T cell receptor beta chain came from a study of blood T cells in healthy people across ages. Study-level findings and limits: With naive T cell percentage, TCR beta diversity showed a strong correlation. From one million sequenced T cells, diversity estimates were lower bounds.

Each donor had approximately 10 milliliters of peripheral blood drawn. PBMCs were isolated at a quantity of at least 6.5 million per sample. Regarding this clonotype: What it recognizes is unknown.

The authors ran a second PCR of about 6 to 11 cycles using a sample-barcoded 5' primer and a J-beta primer mix. TCRdb analysed the 5' RACE reads with MiXCR anew, one entry per CDR3 protein. The profile shows approximately 670,000 distinct CDR3 sequences, roughly 43% of them singletons. CDR1 and CDR2 from the germline V gene are SQVTM and ANQGSEA. Trimming removed 3 bases at V and 7 bases at J, with 21 bases between. This CDR3 is built from 15 residues. Sequencing used blood. V is TRBV29-1 and J is TRBJ1-2; D might be TRBD1 (5 bases). This sequence was found in a man older than 75 in good health. The CDR3 reads CSVESWAPPRGGYTF. In DNA, the CDR3 is TGCAGCGTTGAGAGTTGGGCACCCCCTAGGGGTGGCTACACCTTC.